The sequence of this T cell receptor (beta chain) was determined in a study of cytomegalovirus exposure and HLA in healthy donors. Findings and limits, study-wide: Investigators reported 150 to 200 TCR beta chains as tied to cytomegalovirus. The majority of CMV-associated TCR beta chains were reported as apparently HLA-restricted in a later analysis. In a later analysis, a missense DCLRE1C variant was linked to TCR beta V- and J-gene trimming.

In the case of this clone: Its antigen remains unknown.

In the PCR, 60 Vbeta and 13 Jbeta primers were used. Data came from immunoSEQ multiplex PCR; TCRdb stores just in-frame clones and leaves some out. The profile shows about 98,000 clones, around 68% of them singletons. This CDR3 is 15 amino acids long. The V gene end was trimmed by 7 bases and the J gene end by 8 bases; junction bases not matched to a gene: 8. The germline V gene has CDR1 LNHDA and CDR2 SQIVND (reference sequence). The V call is TRBV19, the J call TRBJ2-2; 12 bases fit TRBD1. Sequencing used PBMCs. The source is a man in his fifties in good health and CMV-seronegative. CDR3 nucleotide sequence: TGTGCCAGTATCCCAGGGACAGGGGGCCTAGGGGAGCTGTTTTTT. Encoded protein: CASIPGTGGLGELFF.